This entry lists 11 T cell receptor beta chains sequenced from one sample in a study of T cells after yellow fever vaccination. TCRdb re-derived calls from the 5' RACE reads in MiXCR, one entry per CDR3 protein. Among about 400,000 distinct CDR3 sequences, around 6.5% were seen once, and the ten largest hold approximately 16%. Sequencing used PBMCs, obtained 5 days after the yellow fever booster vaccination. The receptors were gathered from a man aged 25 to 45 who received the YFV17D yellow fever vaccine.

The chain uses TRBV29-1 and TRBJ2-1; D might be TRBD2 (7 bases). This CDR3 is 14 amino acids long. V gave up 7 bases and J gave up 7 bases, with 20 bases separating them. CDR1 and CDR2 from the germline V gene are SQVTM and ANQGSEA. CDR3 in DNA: TGCAGCGGGGGAGCGGGACACTCGACAAATGAGCAGTTCTTC. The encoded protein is CSGGAGHSTNEQFF.

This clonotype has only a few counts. The CDR3 nucleotides are TGTGCCAGCAGCTTAGCGAGGGCAGTTTTGAACACCGGGGAGCTGTTTTTT. Translation gives CASSLARAVLNTGELFF. This chain joins TRBV7-2 and TRBJ2-2, with D perhaps matching TRBD2 (5 bases). The length of the CDR3 is 17 residues. Trimming shortened V by 0 bases and J by 1 base, and 12 bases separated the two germline ends. Germline assignment: CDR1 SGHTA and CDR2 FQGNSA.

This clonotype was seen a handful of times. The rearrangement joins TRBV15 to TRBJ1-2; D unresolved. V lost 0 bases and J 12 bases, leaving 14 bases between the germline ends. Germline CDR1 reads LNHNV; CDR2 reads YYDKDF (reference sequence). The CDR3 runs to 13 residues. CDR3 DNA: TGTGCCACCAGCAGAGATAGGCCTAAGGTGGACACCTTC. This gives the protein CATSRDRPKVDTF.

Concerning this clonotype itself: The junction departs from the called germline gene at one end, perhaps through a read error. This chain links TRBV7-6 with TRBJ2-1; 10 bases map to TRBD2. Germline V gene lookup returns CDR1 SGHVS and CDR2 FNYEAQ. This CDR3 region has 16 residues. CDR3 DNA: TGTGCCAGCGGCTTTGTCAGGACTAGCGGCTACAATGAGCAGTTCTTC. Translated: CASGFVRTSGYNEQFF.

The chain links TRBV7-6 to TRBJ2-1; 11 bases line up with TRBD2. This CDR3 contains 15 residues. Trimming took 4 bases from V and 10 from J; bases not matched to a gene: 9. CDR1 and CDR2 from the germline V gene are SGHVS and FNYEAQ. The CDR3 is CASSYQLAGDGEQFF. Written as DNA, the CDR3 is TGTGCCAGCAGCTACCAACTAGCGGGAGATGGAGAGCAGTTCTTC. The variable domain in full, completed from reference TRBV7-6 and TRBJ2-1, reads GAGVSQSPRYKVTKRGQDVALRCDPISGHVSLYWYRQALGQGPEFLTYFNYEAQQDKSGLPNDRFSAERPEGSISTLTIQRTEQRDSAMYRCASSYQLAGDGEQFFGPGTRLTVL.

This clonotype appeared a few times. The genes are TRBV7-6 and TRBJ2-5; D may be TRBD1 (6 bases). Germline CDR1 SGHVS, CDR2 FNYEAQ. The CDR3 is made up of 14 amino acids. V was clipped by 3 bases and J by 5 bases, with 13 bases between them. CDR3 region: CASSFTGQRETQYF. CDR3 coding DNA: TGTGCCAGCAGCTTTACCGGACAGAGGGAGACCCAGTACTTC.

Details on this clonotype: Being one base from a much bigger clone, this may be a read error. CDR3 bases: TGTGCCGGCAGCCAGACCGGGGACTATGGCTACACCTTC. Encoded protein: CAGSQTGDYGYTF. The V gene is TRBV7-9, the J gene TRBJ1-2, with D hard to call. The CDR3 loop spans 13 amino acids. Germline CDR1 and CDR2: SEHNR and FQNEAQ (reference sequence). The full variable domain, rest sourced from reference TRBV7-9 and TRBJ1-2, is DTGVSQNPRHKITKRGQNVTFRCDPISEHNRLYWYRQTLGQGPEFLTYFQNEAQLEKSRLLSDRFSAERPKGSFSTLEIQRTEQGDSAMYLCAGSQTGDYGYTFGSGTRLTVV.

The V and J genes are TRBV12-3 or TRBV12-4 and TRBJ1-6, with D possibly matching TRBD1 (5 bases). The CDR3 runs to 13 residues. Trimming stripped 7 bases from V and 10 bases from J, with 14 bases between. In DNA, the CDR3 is TGTGCCAGCACCCGGGACCTCCACTCACCCCTCCACTTT. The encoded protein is CASTRDLHSPLHF.

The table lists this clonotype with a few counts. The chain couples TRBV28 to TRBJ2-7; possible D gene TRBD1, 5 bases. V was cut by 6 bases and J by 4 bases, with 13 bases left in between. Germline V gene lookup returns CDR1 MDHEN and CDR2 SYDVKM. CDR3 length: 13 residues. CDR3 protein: CASSNLRDYEQYF. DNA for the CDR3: TGTGCCAGCAGCAACCTCAGGGATTACGAGCAGTACTTC.

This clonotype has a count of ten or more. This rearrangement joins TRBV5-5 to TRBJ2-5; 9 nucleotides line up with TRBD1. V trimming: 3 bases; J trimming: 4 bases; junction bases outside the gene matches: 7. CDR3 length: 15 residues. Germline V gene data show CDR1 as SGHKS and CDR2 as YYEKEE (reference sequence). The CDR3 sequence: CASSSDRGSRETQYF. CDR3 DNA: TGTGCCAGCAGCTCTGACAGGGGGTCTAGAGAGACCCAGTACTTC. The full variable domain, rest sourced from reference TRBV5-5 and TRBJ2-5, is DAGVTQSPTHLIKTRGQQVTLRCSPISGHKSVSWYQQVLGQGPQFIFQYYEKEERGRGNFPDRFSARQFPNYSSELNVNALLLGDSALYLCASSSDRGSRETQYFGPGTRLLVL.

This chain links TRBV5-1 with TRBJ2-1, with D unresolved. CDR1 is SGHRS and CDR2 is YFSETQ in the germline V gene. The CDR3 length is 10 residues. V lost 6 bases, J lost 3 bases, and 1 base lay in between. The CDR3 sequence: CASNYNEQFF. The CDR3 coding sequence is TGCGCCAGCAACTACAATGAGCAGTTCTTC. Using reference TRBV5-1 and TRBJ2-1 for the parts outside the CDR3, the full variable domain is KAGVTQTPRYLIKTRGQQVTLSCSPISGHRSVSWYQQTPGQGLQFLFEYFSETQRNKGNFPGRFSGRQFSNSRSEMNVSTLELGDSALYLCASNYNEQFFGPGTRLTVL.